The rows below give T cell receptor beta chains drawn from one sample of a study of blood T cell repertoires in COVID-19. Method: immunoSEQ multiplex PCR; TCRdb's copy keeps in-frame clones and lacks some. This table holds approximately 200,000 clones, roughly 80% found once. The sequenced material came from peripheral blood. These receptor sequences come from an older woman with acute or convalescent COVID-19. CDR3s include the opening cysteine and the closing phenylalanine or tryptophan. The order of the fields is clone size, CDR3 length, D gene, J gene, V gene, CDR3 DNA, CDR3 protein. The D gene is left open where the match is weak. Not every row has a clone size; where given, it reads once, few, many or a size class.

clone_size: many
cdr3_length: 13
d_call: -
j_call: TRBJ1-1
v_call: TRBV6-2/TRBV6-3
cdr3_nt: TGTGCCAGCAGTAACACGGGAAGGGCTGAAGCTTTCTTT
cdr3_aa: CASSNTGRAEAFF

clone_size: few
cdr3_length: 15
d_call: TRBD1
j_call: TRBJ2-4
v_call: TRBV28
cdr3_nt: TGTGCCAGCAGTCCGGGACAGGGCGCCCTAAACATTCAGTACTTC
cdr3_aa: CASSPGQGALNIQYF

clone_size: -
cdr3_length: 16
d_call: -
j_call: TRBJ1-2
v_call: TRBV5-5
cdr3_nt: TGTGCCAGCAGCCTACCCCGGGACTCGGGGGGTGATGGCTACACCTTC
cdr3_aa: CASSLPRDSGGDGYTF

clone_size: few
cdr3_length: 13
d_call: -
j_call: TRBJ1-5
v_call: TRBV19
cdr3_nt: TGTGCCAGCAGGGACTTTAGCAATCAGCCCCAGCATTTT
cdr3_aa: CASRDFSNQPQHF

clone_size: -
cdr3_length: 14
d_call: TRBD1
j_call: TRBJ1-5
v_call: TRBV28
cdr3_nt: TGTGCCAGCAGGTACACAGGGGTTGGGCAGCCCCAGCATTTT
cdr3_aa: CASRYTGVGQPQHF

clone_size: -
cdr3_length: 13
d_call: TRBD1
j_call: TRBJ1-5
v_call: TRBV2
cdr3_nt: TGTGCCAGCAGCCGACAGGGGGGGCAGCCCCAGCATTTT
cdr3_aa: CASSRQGGQPQHF

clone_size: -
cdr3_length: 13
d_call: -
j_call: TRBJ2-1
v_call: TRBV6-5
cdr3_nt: TGTGCCAGCAGTAAGACAACTTACAATGAGCAGTTCTTC
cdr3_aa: CASSKTTYNEQFF

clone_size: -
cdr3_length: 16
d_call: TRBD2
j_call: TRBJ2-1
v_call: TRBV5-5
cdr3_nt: TGTGCCAGCAGCCAGGGGCTGACTAGCGGATACAATGAGCAGTTCTTC
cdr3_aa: CASSQGLTSGYNEQFF

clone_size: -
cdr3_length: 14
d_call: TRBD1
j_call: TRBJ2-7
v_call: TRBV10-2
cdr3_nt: TGCGCCAGCAGTGAAGGGGGCGATTGGTCCGAGCAGTACTTC
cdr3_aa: CASSEGGDWSEQYF

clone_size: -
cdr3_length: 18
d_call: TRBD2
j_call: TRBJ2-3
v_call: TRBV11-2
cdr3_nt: TGTGCCAGCAGCCCTCGAGCGGGGGGCCTTCCTAGCACAGATACGCAGTATTTT
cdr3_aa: CASSPRAGGLPSTDTQYF

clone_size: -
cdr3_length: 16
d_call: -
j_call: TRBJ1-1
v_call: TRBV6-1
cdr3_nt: TGTGCCAGCAGTGATTCCAGGTCCAGGACTGGAACTGAAGCTTTCTTT
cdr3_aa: CASSDSRSRTGTEAFF

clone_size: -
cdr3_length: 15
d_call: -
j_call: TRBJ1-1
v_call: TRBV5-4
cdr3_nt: TGTGCCAGCAGCTTGGAGATACAGGGGAACACTGAAGCTTTCTTT
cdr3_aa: CASSLEIQGNTEAFF

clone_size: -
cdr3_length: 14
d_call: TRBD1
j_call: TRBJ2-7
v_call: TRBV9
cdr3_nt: TGTGCCAGCAGCCCTCGGGACAGTTTCTACGAGCAGTACTTC
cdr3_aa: CASSPRDSFYEQYF

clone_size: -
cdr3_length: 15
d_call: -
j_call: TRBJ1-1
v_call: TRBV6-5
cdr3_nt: TGTGCCAGCAGTTACGGTGTTAGCGCGGGAACACTAGCTTTCTTT
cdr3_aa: CASSYGVSAGTLAFF

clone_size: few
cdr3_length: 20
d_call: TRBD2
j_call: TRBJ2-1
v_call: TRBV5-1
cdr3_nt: TGCGCCAGCAGCTTTTTCGGACTAGCGGGGGGTCCGAGCTCCTACAATGAGCAGTTCTTC
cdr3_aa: CASSFFGLAGGPSSYNEQFF

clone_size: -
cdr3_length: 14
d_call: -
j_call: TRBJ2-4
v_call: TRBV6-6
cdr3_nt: TGTGCCAGCAGCTTAGAGGAGTCCAAAAACATTCAGTACTTC
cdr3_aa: CASSLEESKNIQYF

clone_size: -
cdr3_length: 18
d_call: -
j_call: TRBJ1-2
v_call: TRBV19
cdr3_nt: TGTGCCAGTAGCATCCTTGGGGGGGAACAGGCTGGAGGCTATGGCTACACCTTC
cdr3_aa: CASSILGGEQAGGYGYTF

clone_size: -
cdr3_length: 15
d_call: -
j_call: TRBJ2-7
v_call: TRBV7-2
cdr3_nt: TGTGCCAGCAGCTTAATAGGGGAAAGGGGCTACGAGCAGTACTTC
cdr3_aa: CASSLIGERGYEQYF

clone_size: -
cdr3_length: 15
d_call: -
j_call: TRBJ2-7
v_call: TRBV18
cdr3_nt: TGTGCCAGCTCACCGGCTAGTTATCCGAAGTACGAGCAGTACTTC
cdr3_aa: CASSPASYPKYEQYF

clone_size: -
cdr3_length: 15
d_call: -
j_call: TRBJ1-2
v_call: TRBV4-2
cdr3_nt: TGTGCCAGCAGCCAACCAGCAGGAAACGGGGATGGCTACACCTTC
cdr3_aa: CASSQPAGNGDGYTF

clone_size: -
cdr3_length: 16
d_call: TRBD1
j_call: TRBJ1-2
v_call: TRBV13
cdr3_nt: TGTGCCAGCAGCCCAAAGGGGGCTTGGGGTAACTATGGCTACACCTTC
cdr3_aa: CASSPKGAWGNYGYTF

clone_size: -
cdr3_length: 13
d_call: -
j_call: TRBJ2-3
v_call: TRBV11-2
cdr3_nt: TGTGCCAGCAGCTTGACGGTAGCGGATACGCAGTATTTT
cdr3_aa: CASSLTVADTQYF

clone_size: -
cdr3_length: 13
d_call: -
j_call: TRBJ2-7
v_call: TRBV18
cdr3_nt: TGTGCCAGCTCACCACCGCAACGGGGTGAGCAGTACTTC
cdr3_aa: CASSPPQRGEQYF

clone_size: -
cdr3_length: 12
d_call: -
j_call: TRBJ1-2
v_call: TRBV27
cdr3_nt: TGTGCCAGCAGTGACAATCCAGGTGGCTACACCTTC
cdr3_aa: CASSDNPGGYTF

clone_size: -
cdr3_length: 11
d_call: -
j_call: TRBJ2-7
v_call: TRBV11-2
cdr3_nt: TGTGCCAGCAGCTACACCTACGAGCAGTACTTC
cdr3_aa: CASSYTYEQYF

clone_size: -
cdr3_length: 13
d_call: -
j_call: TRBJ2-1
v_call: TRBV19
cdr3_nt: TGTGCCAGTAGCAGAGACAGGAGCAATGAGCAGTTCTTC
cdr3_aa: CASSRDRSNEQFF

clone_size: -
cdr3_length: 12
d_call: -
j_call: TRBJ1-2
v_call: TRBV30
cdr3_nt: TGTGCCTGGTCAGGTATCGACTATGGCTACACCTTC
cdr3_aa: CAWSGIDYGYTF

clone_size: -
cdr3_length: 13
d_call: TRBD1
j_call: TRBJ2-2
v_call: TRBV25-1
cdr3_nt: TGTGCCAGCCACGAACAGGGGGCCGGGGAGCTGTTTTTT
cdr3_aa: CASHEQGAGELFF

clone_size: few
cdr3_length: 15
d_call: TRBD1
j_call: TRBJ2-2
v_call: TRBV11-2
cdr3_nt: TGTGCCAGCAGCTTAGAGGGACAGTTCACCGGGGAGCTGTTTTTT
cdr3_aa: CASSLEGQFTGELFF

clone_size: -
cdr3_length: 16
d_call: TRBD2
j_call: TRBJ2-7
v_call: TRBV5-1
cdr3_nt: TGCGCCAGCAGCTTTACTAGCGGGGCTAACTCCTACGAGCAGTACTTC
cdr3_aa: CASSFTSGANSYEQYF

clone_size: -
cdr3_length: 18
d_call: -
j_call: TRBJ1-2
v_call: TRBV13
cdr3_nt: TGTGCCAGCAGCCCAAGGCAAGGACAGATCCGAGGGGATTATGGCTACACCTTC
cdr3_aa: CASSPRQGQIRGDYGYTF

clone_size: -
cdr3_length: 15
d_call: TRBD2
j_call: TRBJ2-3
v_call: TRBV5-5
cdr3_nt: TGTGCCAGCAGCTTGGACGGGGGGAGCACAGATACGCAGTATTTT
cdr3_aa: CASSLDGGSTDTQYF

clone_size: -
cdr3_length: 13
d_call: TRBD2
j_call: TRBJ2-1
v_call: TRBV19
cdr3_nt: TGTGCCAGTAGCGCGGGGGGGCCGAGGGAGCAGTTCTTC
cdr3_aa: CASSAGGPREQFF

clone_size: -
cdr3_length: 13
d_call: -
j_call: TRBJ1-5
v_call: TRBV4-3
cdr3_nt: TGCGCCAGCAGCCAAGACACGGGGCAGCCCCAGCATTTT
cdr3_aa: CASSQDTGQPQHF

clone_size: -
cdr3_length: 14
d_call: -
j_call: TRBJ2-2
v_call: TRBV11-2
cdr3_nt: TGTGCCAGCAGCTTAGGTTCGGGCACCGGGGAGCTGTTTTTT
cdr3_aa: CASSLGSGTGELFF

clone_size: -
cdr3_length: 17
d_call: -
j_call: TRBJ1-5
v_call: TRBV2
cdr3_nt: TGTGCCAGCAGTGAAGCAAAACAGGGTGTTGGCGTTCAGCCCCAGCATTTT
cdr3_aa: CASSEAKQGVGVQPQHF

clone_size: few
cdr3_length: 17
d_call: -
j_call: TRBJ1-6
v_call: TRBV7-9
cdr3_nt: TGTGCCAGCAGCTTCGTTGAGACAGTAGGGTCAAGTTCACCCCTCCACTTT
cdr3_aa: CASSFVETVGSSSPLHF

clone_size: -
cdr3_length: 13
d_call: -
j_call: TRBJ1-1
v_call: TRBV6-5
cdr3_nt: TGTGCCAGCAGTTACTCACAGAACACTGAAGCTTTCTTT
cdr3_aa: CASSYSQNTEAFF

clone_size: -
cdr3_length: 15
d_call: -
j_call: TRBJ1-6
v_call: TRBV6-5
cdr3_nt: TGTGCCAGCAGTTACCAGGGCTCCTATAATTCACCCCTCCACTTT
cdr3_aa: CASSYQGSYNSPLHF

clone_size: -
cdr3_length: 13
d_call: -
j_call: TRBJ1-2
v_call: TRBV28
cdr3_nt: TGTGCCAGCAGCCCCCCGCGGAACTATGGCTACACCTTC
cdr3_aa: CASSPPRNYGYTF

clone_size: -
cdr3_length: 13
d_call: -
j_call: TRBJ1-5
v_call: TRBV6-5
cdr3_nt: TGTGCCAGCAGCGCCAGAAAAAATCAGCCCCAGCATTTT
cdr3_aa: CASSARKNQPQHF

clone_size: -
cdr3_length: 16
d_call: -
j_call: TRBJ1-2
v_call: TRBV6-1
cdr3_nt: TGTGCCAGCAGTGCCATTGGGGACTACGGGGGTCAAGGCTACACCTTC
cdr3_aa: CASSAIGDYGGQGYTF

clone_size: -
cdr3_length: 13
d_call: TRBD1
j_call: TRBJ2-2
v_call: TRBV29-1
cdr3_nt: TGCAGCGTTGGGACAGGGGGCACCGGGGAGCTGTTTTTT
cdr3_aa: CSVGTGGTGELFF

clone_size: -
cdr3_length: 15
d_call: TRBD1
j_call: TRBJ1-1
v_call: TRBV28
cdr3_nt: TGTGCCAGCAGTTTTACGACGACAGGGGGCACTGAAGCTTTCTTT
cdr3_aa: CASSFTTTGGTEAFF

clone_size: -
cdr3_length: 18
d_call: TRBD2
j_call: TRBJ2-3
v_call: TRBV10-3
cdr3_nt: TGTGCCATCAGTGGCTATCCAACAGCGGGGGCCCGCACAGATACGCAGTATTTT
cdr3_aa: CAISGYPTAGARTDTQYF

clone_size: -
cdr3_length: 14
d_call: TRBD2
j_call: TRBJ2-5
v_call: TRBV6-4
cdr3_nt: TGTGCCAGCAGGGCCGGGACTAGCATAGAGACCCAGTACTTC
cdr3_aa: CASRAGTSIETQYF

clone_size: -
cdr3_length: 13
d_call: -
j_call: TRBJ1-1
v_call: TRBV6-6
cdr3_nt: TGTGCCAGTGCTTGGGAGGGTGGGACTGAAGCTTTCTTT
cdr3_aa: CASAWEGGTEAFF

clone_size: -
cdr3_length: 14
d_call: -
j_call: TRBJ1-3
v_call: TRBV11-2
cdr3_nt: TGTGCCAGCAGCTTAGATGTCATGTTAAACACCATATATTTT
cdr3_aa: CASSLDVMLNTIYF

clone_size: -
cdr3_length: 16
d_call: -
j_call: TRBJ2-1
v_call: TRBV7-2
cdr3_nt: TGTGCCAGCAGCTCCCGACTAGTCGTACCCCACAATGAGCAGTTCTTC
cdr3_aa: CASSSRLVVPHNEQFF

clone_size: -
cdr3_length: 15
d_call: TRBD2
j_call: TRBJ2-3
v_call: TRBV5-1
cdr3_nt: TGCGCCAGCAGCCTAGCGGGGGCCCGCACAGATACGCAGTATTTT
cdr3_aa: CASSLAGARTDTQYF

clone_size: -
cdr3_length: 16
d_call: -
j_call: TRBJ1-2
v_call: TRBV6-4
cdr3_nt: TGTGCCAGCAGTGATATATCCCGGGACAAAACTCTTGGCTACACCTTC
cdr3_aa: CASSDISRDKTLGYTF

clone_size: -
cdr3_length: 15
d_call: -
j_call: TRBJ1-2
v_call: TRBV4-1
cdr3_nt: TGCGCCAGCAGCCCCCCCGGGATGCCGGATCATGGCTACACCTTC
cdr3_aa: CASSPPGMPDHGYTF

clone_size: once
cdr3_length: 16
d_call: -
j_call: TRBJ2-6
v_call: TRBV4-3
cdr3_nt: TGCGCCAGCAGCCAGCCAGGGTCCCCTGGGGCCAACGTCCTGACTTTC
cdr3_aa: CASSQPGSPGANVLTF

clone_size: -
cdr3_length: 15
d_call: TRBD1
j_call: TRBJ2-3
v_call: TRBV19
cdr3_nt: TGTGCCAGTAGTTTCGGGACAGGGGAAGCAGATACGCAGTATTTT
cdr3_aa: CASSFGTGEADTQYF

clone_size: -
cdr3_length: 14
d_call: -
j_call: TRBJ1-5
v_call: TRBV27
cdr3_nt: TGTGCCAGCAGTTTATGGAGCGGCAATCAGCCCCAGCATTTT
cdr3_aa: CASSLWSGNQPQHF

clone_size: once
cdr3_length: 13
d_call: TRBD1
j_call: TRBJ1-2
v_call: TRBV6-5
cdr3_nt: TGTGCCAGCACCGAGGGACAGTACTATGGCTACACCTTC
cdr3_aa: CASTEGQYYGYTF

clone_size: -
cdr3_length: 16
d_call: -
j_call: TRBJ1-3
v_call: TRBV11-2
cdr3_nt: TGTGCCAGCAGCTTAGATCGGGGGGCGGCTGGAAACACCATATATTTT
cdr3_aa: CASSLDRGAAGNTIYF

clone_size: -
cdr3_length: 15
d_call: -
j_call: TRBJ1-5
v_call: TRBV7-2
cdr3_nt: TGTGCCAGCAGCTTAGTTCAGGGAGGGGGTCAGCCCCAGCATTTT
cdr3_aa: CASSLVQGGGQPQHF

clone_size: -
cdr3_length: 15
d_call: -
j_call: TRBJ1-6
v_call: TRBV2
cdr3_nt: TGTGCCAGCAGTGACAAACAGGCCTATAATTCACCCCTCCACTTT
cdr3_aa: CASSDKQAYNSPLHF

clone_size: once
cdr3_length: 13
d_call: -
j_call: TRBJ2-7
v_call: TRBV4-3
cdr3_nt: TGCGCCAGCAGCCAGGAGACAGGCTACGAGCAGTACTTC
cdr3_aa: CASSQETGYEQYF